The 29 T cell receptor beta chains below all came from one sample that was sequenced in a study of T cell responses to AZD1222 COVID-19 vaccine. Assay used: immunoSEQ multiplex PCR; TCRdb lists only in-frame clones, some missing. The sample includes 110,000 or so clones, about 91% of them seen just once. This material consisted of peripheral blood, taken 28 days after the second AZD1222 dose. The receptors were gathered from an adult who received the AZD1222 COVID-19 vaccine.

The chain links TRBV10-1 to TRBJ1-2; D call uncertain. Germline V lookup: CDR1 WNHNN, CDR2 SYGVQD (reference sequence). The CDR3 covers 13 residues. Trimming shortened V by 0 bases and J by 4 bases, and 6 bases separated the two germline ends. The CDR3 loop reads CASSESVSYGYTF. For the CDR3, the DNA is TGCGCCAGCAGTGAGTCGGTCTCCTATGGCTACACCTTC.

The rearrangement uses TRBV4-1 and TRBJ2-7; unclear D gene. The CDR3 totals 12 residues. In germline, CDR1 is MGHRA, CDR2 YSYEKL. Trimming removed 3 bases at V and 2 bases at J, with 5 bases between. CDR3 residues: CASSQGTYEQYF. The CDR3 DNA reads as TGCGCCAGCAGCCAGGGGACCTACGAGCAGTACTTC.

The chain combines TRBV19 with TRBJ1-2; TRBD1 aligns across 7 bases. CDR1 is LNHDA, CDR2 SQIVND, per germline (reference sequence). The junction had 10 bases not matched to a gene; V was cut back by 6 bases and J by 0 bases. This CDR3 has 16 residues. This CDR3 reads CASRDTTGTTNYGYTF. CDR3 in DNA: TGTGCCAGTAGAGATACGACAGGGACAACTAACTATGGCTACACCTTC.

This rearrangement joins TRBV6-2 or TRBV6-3 to TRBJ1-2; TRBD1 matches 8 bases. The germline V gene has CDR1 MNHEY and CDR2 SVGEGT. CDR3 size: 13 residues. The J segment lost 6 bases and the V segment lost 5 bases, leaving 5 bases of the junction unmatched. Here the CDR3 reads CASSPGGANGYTF. The CDR3 DNA reads as TGTGCCAGCAGTCCAGGGGGCGCAAATGGCTACACCTTC.

The chain links TRBV7-2 to TRBJ2-1; 11 bases map to TRBD2. The CDR3 covers 15 residues. V shed 5 bases and J 10 bases; nucleotides not matched to a gene: 10. Germline loops: CDR1 SGHTA, CDR2 FQGNSA. CDR3: CASSPTLAGGREQFF. Written as DNA, the CDR3 is TGTGCCAGCAGCCCAACCTTAGCGGGGGGGCGGGAGCAGTTCTTC.

This chain uses TRBV5-5 with TRBJ2-1; D ambiguous. Looked up from germline, CDR1 is SGHKS and CDR2 is YYEKEE (reference sequence). Trimming shortened V by 0 bases and J by 5 bases, and 12 bases separated the two germline ends. The CDR3 loop spans 15 amino acids. In nucleotides, the CDR3 is TGTGCCAGCAGCTTGGGGTTTTTCACCAACAATGAGCAGTTCTTC. It yields the protein CASSLGFFTNNEQFF. The complete variable domain, with remaining parts taken from reference TRBV5-5 and TRBJ2-1, reads DAGVTQSPTHLIKTRGQQVTLRCSPISGHKSVSWYQQVLGQGPQFIFQYYEKEERGRGNFPDRFSARQFPNYSSELNVNALLLGDSALYLCASSLGFFTNNEQFFGPGTRLTVL.

The chain employs TRBV27 and TRBJ2-7; the D gene is possibly TRBD1 (6 bases). The CDR3 length is 14 residues. V shed 2 bases and J shed 2 bases, with 10 bases lying between them. Germline CDR1 and CDR2: MNHEY and SMNVEV (reference sequence). CDR3 in amino acids: CASSLTTGTYEQYF. CDR3 nucleotide sequence: TGTGCCAGCAGTTTAACCACAGGGACCTACGAGCAGTACTTC.

The chain combines TRBV3-1 (or the pseudogene TRBV3-2) with TRBJ2-7, with 9 bases identical to TRBD2. Germline lookup yields CDR1 LGHDT and CDR2 YNNKEL (reference sequence). V lost 0 bases to trimming and J lost 0 bases; unmatched junction nucleotides: 0. The CDR3 is 15 amino acids. The CDR3 spells CASSQDSGGSYEQYF. In DNA form, the CDR3 reads TGTGCCAGCAGCCAAGATAGCGGGGGCTCCTACGAGCAGTACTTC.

V is TRBV6-5 and J is TRBJ2-7; D gene unclear. Trimming removed 0 bases at V and 2 bases at J, with 8 bases between. The CDR3 is 14 amino acids. CDR1 and CDR2 from the germline V gene are MNHEY and SVGAGI. Written as DNA, the CDR3 is TGTGCCAGCAGTTACTCGTCCGCAGCCTACGAGCAGTACTTC. As protein: CASSYSSAAYEQYF.

The chain recombines TRBV6-2 or TRBV6-3 with TRBJ1-2, with 8 bases fitting TRBD1. The CDR3 has 14 residues. V was pared by 6 bases and J by 6 bases, with 9 bases of the junction left unmatched. CDR1 MNHEY and CDR2 SVGEGT come from the germline V gene. DNA for the CDR3: TGTGCCAGCAGCCGACAGGGGATGACTAATGGCTACACCTTC. Protein product: CASSRQGMTNGYTF.

The chain links TRBV7-2 to TRBJ1-2; D possibly corresponds to TRBD1 (5 bases). V dropped 2 bases and J dropped 5 bases, with 12 bases sitting between them. The CDR3 runs to 14 residues. Germline V gene lookup returns CDR1 SGHTA and CDR2 FQGNSA. The CDR3 sequence: CASSLRPGEYGYTF. CDR3 in DNA: TGTGCCAGCAGCTTACGCCCGGGGGAGTATGGCTACACCTTC.

The chain couples TRBV7-9 to TRBJ2-1; D is perhaps TRBD1 (6 bases). The CDR3 contains 16 residues. Trimming shortened V by 1 base and J by 4 bases, and 14 bases separated the two germline ends. The germline CDR1 and CDR2 sequences are SEHNR and FQNEAQ (reference sequence). CDR3 DNA sequence: TGTGCCAGCAGCTTAGACTCGCAGGGGTGGTACAATGAGCAGTTCTTC. It yields the protein CASSLDSQGWYNEQFF.

V is TRBV5-4 and J is TRBJ2-2; D gene uncertain. V lost 4 bases to trimming and J lost 6 bases, with 4 bases between them. This CDR3 comprises 11 residues. Germline CDR1 SGHNT, CDR2 YYREEE (reference sequence). This chain's CDR3 is CASSRSGELFF. The CDR3 nucleotides are TGTGCCAGCAGCCGCTCCGGGGAGCTGTTTTTT.

The gene calls are TRBV2 and TRBJ2-3; possible D gene TRBD2, 6 bases. Germline CDR1 and CDR2: SNHLY and FYNNEI. The CDR3 has 15 amino acids. Trimming left V 5 bases short and J 3 bases short, with 15 bases between. This CDR3 reads CASSWTAGGTDTQYF. CDR3 coding DNA: TGTGCCAGCAGTTGGACTGCCGGAGGGACAGATACGCAGTATTTT.

The chain couples TRBV5-6 to TRBJ2-7; D remains unclear. This CDR3 is built from 15 residues. Trimming took off 0 bases at V and 3 bases at J, with 13 bases between the two ends. The V gene's germline CDR1 is SGHDT and CDR2 YYEEEE. Here the CDR3 DNA reads TGTGCCAGCAGCTTGGTGGCAGTACCTTACTACGAGCAGTACTTC. Its protein is CASSLVAVPYYEQYF. The variable domain in full, completed from reference TRBV5-6 and TRBJ2-7, reads DAGVTQSPTHLIKTRGQQVTLRCSPKSGHDTVSWYQQALGQGPQFIFQYYEEEERQRGNFPDRFSGHQFPNYSSELNVNALLLGDSALYLCASSLVAVPYYEQYFGPGTRLTVT.

V is TRBV6-5 and J is TRBJ1-3; D gene ambiguous. The CDR3 is 13 residues long. Trimming took off 5 bases at V and 4 bases at J, with 9 bases between the two ends. Per the germline V gene, CDR1 is MNHEY and CDR2 is SVGAGI. The CDR3 DNA reads as TGTGCCAGCAGTCGGTCAGAGGGAAACACCATATATTTT. As protein: CASSRSEGNTIYF.

The chain carries TRBV2 and TRBJ1-1; TRBD1 is a possible D gene (5 bases). The CDR3 covers 13 residues. Germline values: CDR1 SNHLY, CDR2 FYNNEI. V was clipped by 6 bases and J by 5 bases, with 13 bases between them. DNA of the CDR3: TGTGCCAGCAGGGGGGTCGGTCGGACTGAAGCTTTCTTT. This codes for CASRGVGRTEAFF. Using reference TRBV2 and TRBJ1-1 for the parts outside the CDR3, the full variable domain is EPEVTQTPSHQVTQMGQEVILRCVPISNHLYFYWYRQILGQKVEFLVSFYNNEISEKSEIFDDQFSVERPDGSNFTLKIRSTKLEDSAMYFCASRGVGRTEAFFGQGTRLTVV.

This clone was observed once. The rearrangement joins TRBV18 to TRBJ2-2; TRBD2 matches 7 bases. CDR1 and CDR2 (germline): KGHSH, LQKENI. The CDR3 runs 16 residues. Trimming took 3 bases from V and 4 from J; bases not matched to a gene: 8. This CDR3 is CASSPRLERGTGELFF. The CDR3 DNA follows: TGTGCCAGCTCACCCAGACTCGAGCGGGGCACCGGGGAGCTGTTTTTT.

This chain uses TRBV5-6 with TRBJ2-1, with a weak D call TRBD2 (5 bases). This CDR3 has 14 residues. Germline V CDR1 and CDR2: SGHDT, YYEEEE. Trimming shortened V by 3 bases and J by 6 bases, and 13 bases separated the two germline ends. The CDR3 here is CASSSARGSNEQFF. The DNA for the CDR3 is TGTGCCAGCAGCTCGGCTAGAGGGAGCAATGAGCAGTTCTTC.

The chain carries TRBV5-6 and TRBJ2-5, with a weak D call TRBD1 (6 bases). Germline V gene lookup returns CDR1 SGHDT and CDR2 YYEEEE. This CDR3 is built from 13 residues. The ends were cut back, 5 bases at V and 5 bases at J, with 13 bases in the middle. DNA of the CDR3: TGTGCCAGCAGGGTACAGGGTCGGGAGACCCAGTACTTC. Translating gives CASRVQGRETQYF.

This clone was detected only once. The gene calls are TRBV25-1 and TRBJ2-7, with a possible D match to TRBD1 (5 bases). CDR3 length equals 12 residues. Germline V gene data show CDR1 as MGHDK and CDR2 as SYGVNS. V shed 3 bases and J shed 6 bases, with 9 bases lying between them. CDR3 loop: CASSDQGPEQYF. Here the CDR3 DNA reads TGTGCCAGCAGTGATCAGGGTCCCGAGCAGTACTTC.

V usage is TRBV9 and J usage is TRBJ1-5; D gene ambiguous. Germline V gives CDR1 SGDLS, CDR2 YYNGEE. CDR3 size: 15 residues. Trimming removed 0 bases from V and 7 bases from J, with 14 bases in between. In DNA, the CDR3 is TGTGCCAGCAGCGTAGAAGGGATCCCGGACCAGCCCCAGCATTTT. This codes for CASSVEGIPDQPQHF.

The chain combines TRBV12-3 or TRBV12-4 with TRBJ1-1; unclear D gene. CDR3 length: 13 amino acids. Trimming removed 6 bases at V and 1 base at J, with 9 bases between. CDR3 amino acids: CASRADENTEAFF. The CDR3, as DNA: TGTGCCAGCAGGGCAGACGAGAACACTGAAGCTTTCTTT.

This chain connects TRBV2 to TRBJ2-7, with 8 bases aligning to TRBD1. The CDR3 loop spans 14 amino acids. Germline-derived CDR1 and CDR2 are SNHLY and FYNNEI. V trimming: 8 bases; J trimming: 6 bases; junction bases outside the gene matches: 12. The CDR3 nucleotides are TGTGCCAGCGACAGGGGTACAACTACGGGCGAGCAGTACTTC. Its translation is CASDRGTTTGEQYF.

The chain is built from TRBV10-3 and TRBJ2-7, with 8 bases aligning to TRBD1. The V and J ends lost 6 bases and 5 bases, in that order; junction bases with no gene match: 3. The germline V gene has CDR1 ENHRY and CDR2 SYGVKD. This CDR3 spans 12 amino acids. The CDR3 is CAISSTGDEQYF. CDR3 nucleotides: TGTGCCATCAGCTCGACAGGGGACGAGCAGTACTTC.

The V gene is TRBV18, the J gene TRBJ2-7, with D possibly being TRBD1 (6 bases). CDR1 is KGHSH and CDR2 is LQKENI in the germline V gene. The CDR3 consists of 16 residues. The germline V and J ends were trimmed by 3 bases and 1 base, with 16 bases remaining between them. In nucleotides, the CDR3 is TGTGCCAGCTCACCTAAACGGGACACCTTGTCCTACGAGCAGTACTTC. Encoded protein: CASSPKRDTLSYEQYF.

The V gene is TRBV28, the J gene TRBJ2-7; D ambiguous. The CDR3 consists of 14 residues. V dropped 7 bases and J dropped 5 bases, with 18 bases sitting between them. CDR1 MDHEN and CDR2 SYDVKM come from the germline V gene. The CDR3: CASIDSWGGDEQYF. Here the CDR3 DNA reads TGTGCCAGCATCGACTCCTGGGGTGGCGACGAGCAGTACTTC.

The chain carries TRBV7-2 and TRBJ2-6; 7 positions agree with TRBD1. The V and J ends lost 3 bases and 1 base, in that order; junction bases with no gene match: 0. Per germline, CDR1 SGHTA and CDR2 FQGNSA. The CDR3 contains 15 residues. CDR3 DNA sequence: TGTGCCAGCAGCTTCAGGGGGTCTGGGGCCAACGTCCTGACTTTC. Protein product: CASSFRGSGANVLTF.

This rearrangement joins TRBV2 to TRBJ2-5; D tentatively reads TRBD1 or TRBD2 (7 bases each). V was trimmed by 7 bases and J by 5 bases, leaving 23 bases between them. Germline V gene lookup returns CDR1 SNHLY and CDR2 FYNNEI. The length of the CDR3 is 16 residues. CDR3 sequence: CASTTGGTAVSETQYF. The CDR3 nucleotides are TGTGCCAGCACCACCGGGGGGACAGCTGTTAGTGAGACCCAGTACTTC.